This TCR beta chain is drawn from a study of shared clonotypes between healthy human individuals. Study-wide results and limits: Among the subsets, naive ones generally showed larger estimated richness than memory ones.

HIV-negative, healthy adults without recent acute infections or vaccinations were the donors. Germline CDR1 GTSNPN, CDR2 SVGIG (reference sequence). This CDR3 has 15 residues. V lost 5 bases and J lost 1, with 17 bases in between. As handled by the study authors: Owing to the provision of junction-only sequences devoid of quality scores by immunoSEQ, filtering differed. Produced via immunoSEQ multiplex PCR; TCRdb's table is partial and in-frame only. The V and J calls and clone size are taken from that table; D and trimming were inferred from the DNA. This sample yields 500,000 to 550,000 clones, of which roughly 95% are seen a single time; about 0.068% belongs to the top ten. This clone has only one observation. The antigen is not known.

The J gene is TRBJ2-5, the V gene TRBV30, with a weak D call TRBD1 (6 bases). The TCR was taken from a woman aged 30 to 39 in good health. Sequencing was carried out using naive CD4+ T cells sorted from blood. Documented subset: CD45RA+ positively selected. The CDR3 DNA follows: TGTGCCTGGGGACGTAGCCTGGGGGCCCAAGAGACCCAGTACTTC. Encoded protein: CAWGRSLGAQETQYF.